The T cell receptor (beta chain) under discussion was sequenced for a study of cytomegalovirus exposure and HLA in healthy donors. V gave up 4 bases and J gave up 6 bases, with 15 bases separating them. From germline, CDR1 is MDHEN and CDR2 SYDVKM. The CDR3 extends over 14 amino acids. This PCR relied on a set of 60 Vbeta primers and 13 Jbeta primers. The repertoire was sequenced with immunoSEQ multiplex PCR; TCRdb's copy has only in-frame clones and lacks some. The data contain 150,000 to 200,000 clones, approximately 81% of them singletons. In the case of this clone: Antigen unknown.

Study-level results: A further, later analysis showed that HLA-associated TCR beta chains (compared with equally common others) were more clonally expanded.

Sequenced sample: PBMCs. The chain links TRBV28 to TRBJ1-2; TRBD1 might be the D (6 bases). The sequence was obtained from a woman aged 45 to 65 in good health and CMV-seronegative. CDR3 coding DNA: TGTGCCAGCAGTTCCCCGGGACAACTAAATGGCTACACCTTC. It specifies CASSSPGQLNGYTF.